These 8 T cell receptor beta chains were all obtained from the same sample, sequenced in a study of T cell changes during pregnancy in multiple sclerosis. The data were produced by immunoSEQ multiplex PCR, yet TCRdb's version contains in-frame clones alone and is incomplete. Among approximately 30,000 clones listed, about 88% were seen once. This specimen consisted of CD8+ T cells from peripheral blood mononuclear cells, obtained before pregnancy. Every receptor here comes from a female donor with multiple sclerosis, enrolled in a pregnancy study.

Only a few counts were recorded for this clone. The chain's CDR3 is CASSQEVAGQGTGELFF. The CDR3 DNA sequence: TGCGCCAGCAGCCAAGAAGTAGCGGGACAGGGTACCGGGGAGCTGTTTTTT. The chain combines TRBV4-3 with TRBJ2-2; a weak D match, TRBD1 (9 bases). The germline CDR1 and CDR2 sequences are LGHNA and YSLEER. V was cut by 0 bases and J by 5 bases, with 16 bases left in between. This CDR3 spans 17 amino acids.

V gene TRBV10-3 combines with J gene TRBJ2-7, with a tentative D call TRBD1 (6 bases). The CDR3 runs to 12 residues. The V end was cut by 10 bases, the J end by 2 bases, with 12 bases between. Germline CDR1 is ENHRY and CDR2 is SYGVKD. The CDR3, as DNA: TGTGCCACCCAGGACAGTGCCTACGAGCAGTACTTC. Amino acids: CATQDSAYEQYF.

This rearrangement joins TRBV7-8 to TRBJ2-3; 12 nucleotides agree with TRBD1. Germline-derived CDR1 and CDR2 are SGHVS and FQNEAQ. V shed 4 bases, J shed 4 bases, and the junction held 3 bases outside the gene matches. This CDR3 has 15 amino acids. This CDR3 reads CASSSGTGGADTQYF. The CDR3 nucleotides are TGTGCCAGCAGCTCCGGGACAGGGGGCGCAGATACGCAGTATTTT.

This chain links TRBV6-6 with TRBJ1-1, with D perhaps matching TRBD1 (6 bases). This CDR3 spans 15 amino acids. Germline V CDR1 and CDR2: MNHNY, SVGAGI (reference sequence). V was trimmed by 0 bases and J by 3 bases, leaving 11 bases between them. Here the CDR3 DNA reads TGTGCCAGCAGTTACTCTGGGGGCGGGTACACTGAAGCTTTCTTT. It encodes CASSYSGGGYTEAFF.

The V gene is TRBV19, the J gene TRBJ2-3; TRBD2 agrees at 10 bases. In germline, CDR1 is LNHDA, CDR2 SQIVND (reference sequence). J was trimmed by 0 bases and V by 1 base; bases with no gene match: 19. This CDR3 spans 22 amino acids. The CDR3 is CASSIASGGVFCRSESTDTQYF. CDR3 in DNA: TGTGCCAGTAGTATAGCAAGCGGGGGGGTGTTTTGTCGGAGCGAAAGCACAGATACGCAGTATTTT.

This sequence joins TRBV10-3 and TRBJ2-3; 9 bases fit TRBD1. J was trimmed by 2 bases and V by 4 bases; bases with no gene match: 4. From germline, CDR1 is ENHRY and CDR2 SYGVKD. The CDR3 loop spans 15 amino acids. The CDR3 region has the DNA TGTGCCATCAGTGGAGGGGACAGGGCCACAGATACGCAGTATTTT. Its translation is CAISGGDRATDTQYF.

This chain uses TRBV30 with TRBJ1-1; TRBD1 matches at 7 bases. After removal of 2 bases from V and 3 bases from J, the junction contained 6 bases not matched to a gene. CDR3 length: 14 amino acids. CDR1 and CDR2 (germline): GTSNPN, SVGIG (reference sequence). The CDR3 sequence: CAWSPSQGYTEAFF. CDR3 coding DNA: TGTGCCTGGAGTCCCTCACAGGGGTACACTGAAGCTTTCTTT.

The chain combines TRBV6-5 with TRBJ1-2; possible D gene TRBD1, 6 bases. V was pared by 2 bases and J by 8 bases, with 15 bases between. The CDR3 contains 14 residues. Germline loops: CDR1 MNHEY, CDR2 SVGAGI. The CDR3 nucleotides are TGTGCCAGCAGTTACCTAACAGGGACGAAAGGCTACACCTTC. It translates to CASSYLTGTKGYTF.